Each of the 12 T cell receptor beta chains below was sequenced from the same sample in a study of blood T cell repertoires in COVID-19. The method was immunoSEQ multiplex PCR; TCRdb's version includes in-frame clones alone and lacks a portion of them. This sample has about 200,000 clones, with around nine tenths found just once. Sequencing was performed on peripheral blood. The receptors originated from a man in his fifties or sixties who had recovered from COVID-19.

This clone was detected a few times. CDR3 sequence reads: CASSVGAGGEQFF. The CDR3 DNA is TGTGCCAGCAGCGTAGGGGCGGGAGGGGAGCAGTTCTTC. This chain joins TRBV9 and TRBJ2-1; TRBD2 aligns across 9 bases. CDR1 is SGDLS and CDR2 is YYNGEE in the germline V gene. J was trimmed by 10 bases and V by 0 bases; bases with no gene match: 2. The CDR3 loop spans 13 amino acids.

The rearrangement joins TRBV27 to TRBJ2-3; 8 bases agree with TRBD1. The CDR3 is made up of 16 amino acids. V lost 5 bases and J lost 1; bases outside the gene matches: 8. Germline V gives CDR1 MNHEY, CDR2 SMNVEV (reference sequence). In DNA, the CDR3 is TGTGCCAGCAGTCAGATACAGGGGGTTGGCACAGATACGCAGTATTTT. Protein product: CASSQIQGVGTDTQYF.

The chain is built from TRBV5-3 and TRBJ1-4; 7 bases agree with TRBD1. TRBV5-3 carries the ORF label, with uncertain function. The CDR3 is made up of 18 amino acids. V shed 1 base and J 0 bases; nucleotides not matched to a gene: 9. The CDR3 loop reads CARSLSTGPFATNEKLFF. The CDR3 coding sequence is TGTGCCAGAAGCTTGTCGACAGGGCCTTTTGCAACTAATGAAAAACTGTTTTTT.

The CDR3 DNA follows: TGCAGTGCTAGTGGACTAGCGGGAGTTCGGTACGAGCAGTACTTC. This sequence encodes CSASGLAGVRYEQYF. The gene calls are TRBV20-1 and TRBJ2-7; 13 bases line up with TRBD2. The CDR3 consists of 15 residues. Losses at the gene ends were 3 bases for V and 4 bases for J; bases not matched to a gene: 6. Germline lookup yields CDR1 DFQATT and CDR2 SNEGSKA (reference sequence).

This clone was seen only once. The chain carries TRBV6-4 and TRBJ2-3, with 14 positions matching TRBD2. Germline V lookup: CDR1 MRHNA, CDR2 SNTAGT. V gave up 0 bases and J gave up 9 bases; unmatched junction bases: 2. This CDR3 spans 15 amino acids. The CDR3 sequence: CASSDSTSGGETQYF. The CDR3 DNA reads TGTGCCAGCAGTGACTCGACTAGCGGGGGGGAGACGCAGTATTTT.

The chain combines TRBV19 with TRBJ1-5; D perhaps matches TRBD1 (5 bases). The V gene lost 0 bases and the J gene lost 2 bases, with 11 bases spanning the gap. CDR1 LNHDA and CDR2 SQIVND come from the germline V gene (reference sequence). This CDR3 is built from 16 residues. The CDR3: CASSIEEGRGNQPQHF. The CDR3 DNA sequence: TGTGCCAGTAGTATAGAGGAGGGACGGGGCAATCAGCCCCAGCATTTT.

The sample holds one count of this clone. This rearrangement joins TRBV14 to TRBJ1-2; D is perhaps TRBD1 (5 bases). Trimming shortened V by 5 bases and J by 7 bases, and 11 bases separated the two germline ends. Looked up from germline, CDR1 is SGHDN and CDR2 is FVKESK. There are 12 residues in the CDR3. DNA for the CDR3: TGTGCCAGCAGCGTTGGGGGGGTTGGCTACACCTTC. It encodes CASSVGGVGYTF.

This chain uses TRBV16 with TRBJ2-3, with 9 bases lining up with TRBD2. This CDR3 spans 15 amino acids. After removal of 5 bases from V and 2 bases from J, the junction contained 5 bases not matched to a gene. The germline V gene has CDR1 KGHSY and CDR2 FQNENV. The CDR3 loop is CASSSRGGDTDTQYF. The CDR3 DNA is TGTGCCAGCAGCTCGCGGGGGGGAGACACAGATACGCAGTATTTT.

The V call is TRBV5-4, the J call TRBJ1-2; 8 bases line up with TRBD1. The CDR3 contains 17 residues. CDR1 is SGHNT and CDR2 is YYREEE in the germline V gene (reference sequence). Losses at the gene ends were 1 base for V and 3 bases for J; bases not matched to a gene: 11. The CDR3 coding sequence is TGTGCCAGCAGCTTGTGGTCCAGGACAGGGCGTGACTATGGCTACACCTTC. It encodes CASSLWSRTGRDYGYTF.

The J gene is TRBJ2-7, the V gene TRBV25-1, with D uncertain. Germline V lookup: CDR1 MGHDK, CDR2 SYGVNS. The CDR3 consists of 14 residues. Trimming stripped 0 bases from V and 4 bases from J, with 10 bases between. CDR3 in amino acids: CASSEYNTGYEQYF. Here the CDR3 DNA reads TGTGCCAGCAGTGAATATAATACCGGTTACGAGCAGTACTTC.

This sequence joins TRBV3-1 (or the pseudogene TRBV3-2) and TRBJ1-2; 10 positions agree with TRBD1. Per germline, CDR1 LGHDT and CDR2 YNNKEL (reference sequence). With V trimmed by 3 bases and J by 3 bases, 1 base remained unmatched. The CDR3 totals 14 residues. The chain's CDR3 is CASSQTGGDYGYTF. In DNA form, the CDR3 reads TGTGCCAGCAGCCAGACAGGGGGCGACTATGGCTACACCTTC.

V and J are TRBV7-9 and TRBJ2-7, with 7 bases that match TRBD1. This CDR3 is built from 15 residues. In germline, CDR1 is SEHNR, CDR2 FQNEAQ (reference sequence). V dropped 5 bases and J dropped 0; count of bases not matched to a gene: 7. CDR3 protein: CASSRDRDGSYEQYF. The CDR3 DNA follows: TGTGCCAGCAGCCGAGACAGGGATGGCTCCTACGAGCAGTACTTC.